This TCR beta chain is drawn from a study of cytomegalovirus exposure and HLA in healthy donors. The donors, nominally healthy at sampling, likely had unrecorded immune exposures. 13 Jbeta primers and 60 Vbeta primers were used for the PCR. Repertoires were generated with immunoSEQ multiplex PCR, while TCRdb's copy carries only in-frame clones and drops some. The table records some 110,000 clones, roughly 76% of them present only once. Sequencing was performed on PBMCs. This clonotype was obtained from a man aged 30-40 years in good health and CMV-seronegative.

The CDR3 region is CASSLTLSLETQYF. DNA for the CDR3: TGTGCCAGCAGCTTAACCCTATCTTTAGAGACCCAGTACTTC. The genes are TRBV7-6 and TRBJ2-5; the D is unclear. CDR3 length: 14 residues. The germline V gene has CDR1 SGHVS and CDR2 FNYEAQ. The germline V and J ends were trimmed by 2 bases and 4 bases, with 11 bases remaining between them.